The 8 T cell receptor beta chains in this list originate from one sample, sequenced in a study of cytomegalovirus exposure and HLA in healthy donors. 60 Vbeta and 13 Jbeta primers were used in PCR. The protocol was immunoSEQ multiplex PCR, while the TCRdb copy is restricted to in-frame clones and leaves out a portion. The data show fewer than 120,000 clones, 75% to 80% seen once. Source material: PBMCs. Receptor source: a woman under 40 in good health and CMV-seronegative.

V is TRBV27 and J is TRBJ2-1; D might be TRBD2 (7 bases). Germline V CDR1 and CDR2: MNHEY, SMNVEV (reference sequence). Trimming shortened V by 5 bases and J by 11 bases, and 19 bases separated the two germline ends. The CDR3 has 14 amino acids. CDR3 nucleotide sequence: TGTGCCAGCAGTACGGACAGCGGCGGGGGAAAGCAGTTCTTC. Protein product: CASSTDSGGGKQFF.

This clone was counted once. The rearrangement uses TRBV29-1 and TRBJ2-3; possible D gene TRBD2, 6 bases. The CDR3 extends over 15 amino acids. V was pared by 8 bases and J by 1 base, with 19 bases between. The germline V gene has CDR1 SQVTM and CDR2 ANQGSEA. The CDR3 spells CSPLWRGRGTDTQYF. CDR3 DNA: TGCAGCCCGTTGTGGAGGGGTCGGGGCACAGATACGCAGTATTTT.

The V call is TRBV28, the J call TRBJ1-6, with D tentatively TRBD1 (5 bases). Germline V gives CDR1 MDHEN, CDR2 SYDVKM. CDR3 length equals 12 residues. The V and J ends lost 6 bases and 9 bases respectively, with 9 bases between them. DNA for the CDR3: TGTGCCAGCAGACCCAGGGCTTCACCCCTCCACTTT. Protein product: CASRPRASPLHF.

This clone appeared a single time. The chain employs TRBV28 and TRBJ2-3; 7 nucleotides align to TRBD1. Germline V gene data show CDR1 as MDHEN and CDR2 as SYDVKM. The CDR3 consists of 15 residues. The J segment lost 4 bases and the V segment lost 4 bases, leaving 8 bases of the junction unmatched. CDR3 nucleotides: TGTGCCAGCAGTTCAAACAGGGGACCCCCAGATACGCAGTATTTT. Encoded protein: CASSSNRGPPDTQYF.

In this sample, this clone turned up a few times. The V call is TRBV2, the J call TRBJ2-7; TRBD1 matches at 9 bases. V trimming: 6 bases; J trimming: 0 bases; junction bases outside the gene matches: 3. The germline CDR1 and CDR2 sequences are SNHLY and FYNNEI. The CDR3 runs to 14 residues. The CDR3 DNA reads TGTGCCAGCAGGGCACAGGGGGCCTCCTACGAGCAGTACTTC. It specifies CASRAQGASYEQYF.

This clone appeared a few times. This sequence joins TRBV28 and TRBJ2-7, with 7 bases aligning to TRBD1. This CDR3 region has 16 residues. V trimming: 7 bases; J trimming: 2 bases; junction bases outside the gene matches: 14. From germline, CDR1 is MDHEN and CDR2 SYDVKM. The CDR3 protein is CASTVGSWDRAYEQYF. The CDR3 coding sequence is TGTGCCAGCACCGTCGGATCCTGGGACAGAGCCTACGAGCAGTACTTC.

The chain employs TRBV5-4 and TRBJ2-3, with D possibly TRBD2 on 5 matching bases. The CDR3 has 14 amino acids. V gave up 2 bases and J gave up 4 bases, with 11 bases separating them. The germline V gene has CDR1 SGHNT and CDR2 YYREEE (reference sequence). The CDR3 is CASSFRDGADTQYF. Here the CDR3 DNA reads TGTGCCAGCAGCTTTCGGGATGGGGCAGATACGCAGTATTTT.

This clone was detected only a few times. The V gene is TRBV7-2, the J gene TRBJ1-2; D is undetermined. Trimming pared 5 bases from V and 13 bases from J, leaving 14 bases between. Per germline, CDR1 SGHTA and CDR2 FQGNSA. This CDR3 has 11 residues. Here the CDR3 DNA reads TGTGCCAGCAGCCCTGGAGGCGACTTCACCTTC. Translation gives CASSPGGDFTF.